This T cell receptor (beta chain) was recorded in a study of post-analysis software for immune sequencing data. Study summary: There were relapsing-remitting, secondary progressive and progressive-relapsing multiple sclerosis among the disease courses included.

Turning to this clonotype: No antigen is known for it.

This CDR3 comprises 14 residues. Germline V gene lookup returns CDR1 SGHTA and CDR2 FQGTGA. After removal of 7 bases from V and 3 bases from J, the junction contained 3 bases not matched to a gene. cDNA libraries for TCR beta contained unique molecular identifiers. TCRdb re-analysed the PCR reads in MiXCR, keeping a single row per CDR3 protein. This table holds about 400,000 distinct CDR3 sequences, roughly 30% found once. Overall study results and limits: With TRBV5-6, TRBV5-1 and TRBV20-1 included, about five TRBV segments were more frequent in patients than in controls. Relative to controls, patients with multiple sclerosis showed significantly lower normalized Chao1 diversity.

This chain connects TRBV7-3 to TRBJ2-2; 9 nucleotides align to TRBD1. Sample: blood. The sequence was obtained from a girl between 5 and 17 years old with multiple sclerosis. In DNA, the CDR3 is TGTGCCAGCAAATGGACAGGGGACACCGGGGAGCTGTTTTTT. Amino acid sequence: CASKWTGDTGELFF.